One and the same sample provided the 21 T cell receptor beta chains below, sequenced in a study of shared clonotypes between healthy human individuals. The repertoire was sequenced with immunoSEQ multiplex PCR; TCRdb's copy has only in-frame clones and lacks some. Of over a million clones in the sample, approximately 98.5% are singletons; the top ten hold roughly 0.36%. The sequenced sample was naive CD4+ T cells sorted from blood. Noted subset: CD45RA+ positively selected. The receptors shown here come from a young man in good health.

With regard to this clone: Other DNA sequences in the sample encode the same CDR3. The CDR3 loop is CASRAQETQYF. CDR3 nucleotides: TGCGCCAGCAGAGCTCAAGAGACCCAGTACTTC. The genes are TRBV5-1 and TRBJ2-5, with D unresolved. CDR1 is SGHRS, CDR2 YFSETQ, per germline. Trimming removed 5 bases from V and 2 bases from J, with 4 bases in between. This CDR3 is built from 11 residues.

The genes are TRBV4-3 and TRBJ2-7; D gene uncertain. The CDR3 is made up of 8 amino acids. V was clipped by 7 bases and J by 12 bases, with 7 bases between them. CDR1 is LGHNA and CDR2 is YSLEER in the germline V gene. CDR3 sequence reads: CASIRPYF. DNA of the CDR3: TGCGCCAGCATTCGGCCGTACTTC.

This clone was picked up one time. V gene TRBV7-9 combines with J gene TRBJ2-7; D is unclear. The V end lost 5 bases, the J end lost 3 bases, and 17 bases lay between the germline ends. Germline V gives CDR1 SEHNR, CDR2 FQNEAQ (reference sequence). This CDR3 spans 15 amino acids. Written as DNA, the CDR3 is TGTGCCAGCAGCGTTCGACGGACGAAGGGCTACGAGCAGTACTTC. Encoded protein: CASSVRRTKGYEQYF.

This clone has a single count. The chain uses TRBV14 and TRBJ1-2; the D gene is possibly TRBD1 (5 bases). CDR1 is SGHDN and CDR2 is FVKESK in the germline V gene. The CDR3 spans 14 residues. The V end lost 0 bases, the J end lost 5 bases, and 10 bases lay between the germline ends. CDR3 nucleotides: TGTGCCAGCAGCCAAGATTCCGGGGGTTATGGCTACACCTTC. Amino acid sequence: CASSQDSGGYGYTF.

V and J are TRBV7-8 and TRBJ1-3; 7 bases map to TRBD1. The CDR3 consists of 13 residues. V was pared by 9 bases and J by 4 bases, with 6 bases of the junction left unmatched. Germline CDR1 is SGHVS and CDR2 is FQNEAQ. CDR3 DNA sequence: TGTGCCAGTAGACAGGGTTCGGGAAACACCATATATTTT. Encoded protein: CASRQGSGNTIYF.

The chain uses TRBV5-1 and TRBJ2-1, with D possibly TRBD2 on 6 matching bases. Germline values: CDR1 SGHRS, CDR2 YFSETQ. The CDR3 is made up of 15 amino acids. V was shortened by 6 bases and J by 0 bases, with 13 bases between the two germline ends. The CDR3 region is CASTLGGPSYNEQFF. As DNA, the CDR3 is TGCGCCAGCACTTTGGGGGGTCCCTCCTACAATGAGCAGTTCTTC.

The chain recombines TRBV18 with TRBJ1-1; D is uncertain. Germline assignment: CDR1 KGHSH and CDR2 LQKENI. The CDR3 is made up of 14 amino acids. V was trimmed by 4 bases and J by 2 bases, leaving 11 bases between them. CDR3 nucleotide sequence: TGTGCCAGCTCACTAGACCCGAGAAACACTGAAGCTTTCTTT. Amino acids: CASSLDPRNTEAFF.

The chain uses TRBV28 and TRBJ2-3; D gene unclear. V was cut by 3 bases and J by 7 bases, with 5 bases left in between. CDR1 and CDR2 (germline): MDHEN, SYDVKM. This CDR3 is 11 amino acids long. The CDR3 spells CASSFAHTQYF. The CDR3 nucleotides read TGTGCCAGCAGTTTTGCTCATACGCAGTATTTT. Drawing the rest from reference TRBV28 and TRBJ2-3, the complete variable domain is DVKVTQSSRYLVKRTGEKVFLECVQDMDHENMFWYRQDPGLGLRLIYFSYDVKMKEKGDIPEGYSVSREKKERFSLILESASTNQTSMYLCASSFAHTQYFGPGTRLTVL.

Only one count was recorded for this clone. This rearrangement joins TRBV4-2 to TRBJ2-2, with D perhaps matching TRBD1 (6 bases). Trimming shortened V by 4 bases and J by 4 bases, and 16 bases separated the two germline ends. The CDR3 is 16 residues long. Germline-derived CDR1 and CDR2 are LGHNA and YNFKEQ. The CDR3 reads CASSRLAGVATGELFF. CDR3 coding DNA: TGTGCCAGCAGCCGGCTGGCAGGGGTGGCCACCGGGGAGCTGTTTTTT.

The genes are TRBV7-8 and TRBJ2-5; the D is unclear. CDR1 and CDR2 from the germline V gene are SGHVS and FQNEAQ. Deletions cut 3 bases from V and 1 base from J, with 9 bases between. CDR3 length: 14 amino acids. DNA for the CDR3: TGTGCCAGCAGCTTCCGACATACCCAAGAGACCCAGTACTTC. This encodes CASSFRHTQETQYF.

Notes on this clone: Different DNA sequences within this sample yield the same CDR3. This rearrangement joins TRBV9 to TRBJ2-2; the D call may be TRBD1 or TRBD2 (5 bases each). V was trimmed by 4 bases and J by 3 bases, leaving 13 bases between them. CDR3 length: 15 amino acids. CDR1 and CDR2 from the germline V gene are SGDLS and YYNGEE. The CDR3 region has the DNA TGTGCCAGCAGCCCTCGGGACCGAGACACCGGGGAGCTGTTTTTT. It encodes CASSPRDRDTGELFF.

V and J are TRBV9 and TRBJ2-7; tentatively, D is TRBD2 (5 bases). The CDR3 contains 13 residues. The V and J ends lost 3 bases and 4 bases respectively, with 11 bases between them. Germline CDR1 SGDLS, CDR2 YYNGEE. In DNA form, the CDR3 reads TGTGCCAGCAGCGGGAGGTACGGGTACGAGCAGTACTTC. It encodes CASSGRYGYEQYF.

The chain employs TRBV9 and TRBJ2-7, with D perhaps assigned TRBD1 or TRBD2 (6 bases each). Germline loops: CDR1 SGDLS, CDR2 YYNGEE. CDR3 length: 16 residues. Trimming took off 4 bases at V and 3 bases at J, with 20 bases between the two ends. CDR3 nucleotides: TGTGCCAGCAGCCCTCGGAGGGGGACCTCATTCTACGAGCAGTACTTC. Amino acid sequence: CASSPRRGTSFYEQYF.

V and J are TRBV19 and TRBJ2-3, with 10 bases identical to TRBD1. This CDR3 is built from 14 residues. The V segment lost 5 bases and the J segment 4 bases; nucleotides outside the gene matches: 3. Germline V lookup: CDR1 LNHDA, CDR2 SQIVND (reference sequence). The CDR3 region has the DNA TGTGCCAGTAGTCTAGGGACAGGGGCAGATACGCAGTATTTT. Translated: CASSLGTGADTQYF.

This chain connects TRBV4-1 to TRBJ2-1; no clear D. Trimming took 4 bases from V and 6 from J, leaving 10 bases between them. The CDR3 spans 13 residues. The V gene's germline CDR1 is MGHRA and CDR2 YSYEKL. The CDR3 DNA is TGCGCCAGCAGCCCCCTAGACCCCAATGAGCAGTTCTTC. Translated, it gives CASSPLDPNEQFF.

V usage is TRBV18 and J usage is TRBJ1-1; the match to TRBD1 covers 10 bases. The junction had 11 bases not matched to a gene; V was cut back by 1 base and J by 0 bases. The CDR3 has 19 amino acids. Germline-derived CDR1 and CDR2 are KGHSH and LQKENI. CDR3 nucleotides: TGTGCCAGCTCACCACGTTCCGGGACAGGGGTTCCCTTGAACACTGAAGCTTTCTTT. Residues: CASSPRSGTGVPLNTEAFF.

V and J are TRBV7-6 and TRBJ1-1, with D possibly TRBD1 on 5 matching bases. This CDR3 comprises 16 residues. The V end lost 8 bases, the J end lost 4 bases, and 23 bases lay between the germline ends. In germline, CDR1 is SGHVS, CDR2 FNYEAQ. The CDR3 region is CASSSRAGPTSTEAFF. The CDR3 nucleotides read TGTGCCAGCTCAAGCCGCGCGGGGCCTACCTCCACTGAAGCTTTCTTT.

The chain carries TRBV14 and TRBJ2-1, with 11 nucleotides matching TRBD2. The CDR3 has 19 residues. CDR1 is SGHDN and CDR2 is FVKESK in the germline V gene. J was trimmed by 8 bases and V by 0 bases; bases with no gene match: 15. The CDR3 spells CASSQEGVLAGGFMDEQFF. For the CDR3, the DNA is TGTGCCAGCAGCCAAGAGGGTGTGCTAGCGGGAGGTTTCATGGATGAGCAGTTCTTC.

For this clone: This sample includes further DNA sequences coding for the same CDR3. The chain is built from TRBV27 and TRBJ2-3; D gene uncertain. Germline loops: CDR1 MNHEY, CDR2 SMNVEV (reference sequence). Trimming removed 3 bases at V and 1 base at J, with 5 bases between. The CDR3 extends over 13 amino acids. The CDR3 DNA reads as TGTGCCAGCAGTTTTTTGGGCACAGATACGCAGTATTTT. As protein: CASSFLGTDTQYF.

The gene calls are TRBV7-9 and TRBJ1-1, with a weak D call TRBD1 (5 bases). The CDR3 has 15 residues. Germline lookup yields CDR1 SEHNR and CDR2 FQNEAQ (reference sequence). Trimming cost V 3 bases and J 3 bases, with 14 bases left between them. Written as DNA, the CDR3 is TGTGCCAGCAGCTTCCTAAAGGGGACCCACACTGAAGCTTTCTTT. Its protein is CASSFLKGTHTEAFF. Based on the CDR3 plus reference TRBV7-9 and TRBJ1-1, the full variable domain is DTGVSQNPRHKITKRGQNVTFRCDPISEHNRLYWYRQTLGQGPEFLTYFQNEAQLEKSRLLSDRFSAERPKGSFSTLEIQRTEQGDSAMYLCASSFLKGTHTEAFFGQGTRLTVV.

The chain couples TRBV29-1 to TRBJ1-5; 8 nucleotides line up with TRBD1. V trimming: 5 bases; J trimming: 6 bases; junction bases outside the gene matches: 6. This CDR3 comprises 13 residues. Germline CDR1 reads SQVTM; CDR2 reads ANQGSEA. The CDR3 region is CSVLTGEGQPQHF. Here the CDR3 DNA reads TGCAGCGTTTTGACAGGGGAGGGTCAGCCCCAGCATTTT.